The next 11 T cell receptor beta chains were all read from a single sample in a study of breast tumors, draining lymph nodes, adjacent tissues listed by TCRdb under 2016. The axillary draining lymph nodes of breast cancer patients were the source of the lymph node samples. Libraries were made using multiplex PCR. Sequencing used an Illumina HiSeq 2000. TCRdb cleaned the public reads at Q25 with fastp, built clones with MiXCR and kept in-frame beta chains. Rows are combined by CDR3 protein, so each entry shows the most common genes and DNA. For this sample there are under 150,000 distinct CDR3 sequences; less than 20% appear just once. The ten most abundant clones make up roughly 4% of the sample. The specimen sequenced was axillary lymph node tissue. These receptors all stem from a female donor with breast cancer. Some clones in this sample may be carry-over from other donors' samples.

This clonotype was seen many times. The J gene is TRBJ2-1, the V gene TRBV11-2; weak D call: TRBD2 (5 bases). V lost 5 bases, J lost 3 bases, and 8 bases lay in between. This CDR3 spans 13 amino acids. Germline CDR1 SGHAT, CDR2 FQNNGV. CDR3 protein: CASSASGYNEQFF. In DNA, the CDR3 is TGTGCCAGCAGCGCCAGCGGCTACAATGAGCAGTTCTTC. Full variable domain (outside the CDR3, taken from reference TRBV11-2 and TRBJ2-1): EAGVAQSPRYKIIEKRQSVAFWCNPISGHATLYWYQQILGQGPKLLIQFQNNGVVDDSQLPKDRFSAERLKGVDSTLKIQPAKLEDSAVYLCASSASGYNEQFFGPGTRLTVL.

This clonotype was seen repeatedly, ten times or more. The DNA for the CDR3 is TGTGCCAGCAGCGGGGGACTAGCGGGGGGGGAGACCCAGTACTTC. Its protein product is CASSGGLAGGETQYF. The chain uses TRBV7-2 and TRBJ2-5; 16 nucleotides agree with TRBD2. The junction had 2 bases not matched to a gene; V was cut back by 5 bases and J by 5 bases. Germline CDR1 and CDR2: SGHTA and FQGNSA. This CDR3 has 15 amino acids.

The rearrangement joins TRBV4-2 to TRBJ2-3; D may be TRBD2 (7 bases). The CDR3 totals 15 residues. CDR1 and CDR2 (germline): LGHNA, YNFKEQ. The V gene lost 3 bases and the J gene lost 7 bases, with 17 bases spanning the gap. The CDR3 is CASSQEGGQTNTQYF. The CDR3 region has the DNA TGTGCCAGCAGCCAGGAGGGGGGGCAGACAAATACGCAGTATTTT.

On this clonotype: A much bigger clone sits one base away, suggesting this may be a read error. The chain has TRBV27 and TRBJ1-2; D gene uncertain. V lost 2 bases and J lost 8, with 18 bases in between. CDR3 length equals 15 residues. Germline V gene lookup returns CDR1 MNHEY and CDR2 SMNVEV (reference sequence). CDR3 region: CASSLQRTAVEGYTF. The CDR3 DNA follows: TGTGCCAGCAGTTTACAAAGGACCGCGGTAGAGGGCTACACCTTC.

This clonotype was seen ten or more times. The chain recombines TRBV9 with TRBJ1-4, with D perhaps matching TRBD1 (5 bases). Germline CDR1 SGDLS, CDR2 YYNGEE. V shed 0 bases and J shed 8 bases, with 14 bases lying between them. The CDR3 is 15 residues long. The CDR3 bases are TGTGCCAGCAGCGTAGAAGCAGGGACGAACGAAAAACTGTTTTTT. This sequence encodes CASSVEAGTNEKLFF.

This clonotype has ten or more counts. The genes are TRBV12-3 or TRBV12-4 and TRBJ2-7; the match to TRBD1 covers 8 bases. This CDR3 is 14 amino acids long. Trimming removed 5 bases from V and 2 bases from J; junction bases left unmatched: 5. The CDR3 DNA sequence: TGTGCCAGCAGTCGACAGGGGAGGACCTACGAGCAGTACTTC. It is translated as CASSRQGRTYEQYF.

A remark on this clonotype: This may come from a read error, since a much larger clone is one base off. The CDR3 is CASSYKPTGGGKLLF. CDR3 nucleotide sequence: TGTGCCAGCAGTTACAAACCGACAGGGGGCGGAAAACTGCTTTTT. This rearrangement joins TRBV6-5 to TRBJ1-4; TRBD1 agrees at 10 bases. The germline CDR1 and CDR2 sequences are MNHEY and SVGAGI. The CDR3 covers 15 residues.

At least ten counts were recorded for this clonotype. The genes are TRBV12-3 or TRBV12-4 and TRBJ1-4; D unclear. Trimming pared 3 bases from V and 7 bases from J, leaving 9 bases between. This CDR3 spans 13 amino acids. The CDR3 bases are TGTGCCAGCAGTTTGTCGGTCAGTGAAAAACTGTTTTTT. This translates into CASSLSVSEKLFF.

A note on this clonotype: This may stem from a read error, because a much larger clone lies one nucleotide away. The chain combines TRBV20-1 with TRBJ2-3; D gene unclear. Germline V gene sequence: CDR1 DFQATT, CDR2 SNEGSKA (reference sequence). Trimming removed 3 bases at V and 6 bases at J, with 16 bases between. The CDR3 has 14 amino acids. The CDR3 bases are TGCAGTGCTAGTGATGTGGGGTCCGGGGATACGCAGTATTTT. It codes for CSASDVGSGDTQYF.

V is TRBV19 and J is TRBJ2-5, with TRBD2 identical over 8 bases. The CDR3 has 16 residues. The V segment lost 1 base and the J segment 5 bases; nucleotides outside the gene matches: 9. CDR1 and CDR2 (germline): LNHDA, SQIVND (reference sequence). The CDR3 protein is CASSIGAGLASETQYF. CDR3 sequence (DNA): TGTGCCAGTAGTATAGGAGCAGGACTAGCAAGTGAGACCCAGTACTTC.

Comments on this clonotype: One end of the junction does not line up with germline, which may come from a read error. V usage is TRBV18 and J usage is TRBJ2-2; 8 bases are a match to TRBD2. The CDR3 sequence is 16 residues long. Germline values: CDR1 KGHSH, CDR2 LQKENI. The CDR3 DNA reads as TGTGCCAGCTCACCACTAGCGGGATTGAACACCGGTGAGCTGTTTTTT. Protein product: CASSPLAGLNTGELFF. Complete variable domain (other parts from reference TRBV18 and TRBJ2-2): NAGVMQNPRHLVRRRGQEARLRCSPMKGHSHVYWYRQLPEEGLKFMVYLQKENIIDESGMPKERFSAEFPKEGPSILRIQQVVRGDSAAYFCASSPLAGLNTGELFFGEGSRLTVL.